This T cell receptor beta chain was captured by sequencing in a study of cytomegalovirus exposure and HLA in healthy donors. Comment on this clone: Its antigen remains unidentified.

The PCR contained 60 Vbeta and 13 Jbeta primers. Only in-frame clones appear in the TCRdb table, and some are missing; sequencing was by immunoSEQ multiplex PCR. The table lists 200,000 to 250,000 clones, roughly 70% of them singletons. Whole-study results and caveats: Reports state that TCR beta sequences accurately predicted most subjects' HLA-A and HLA-B alleles.

Per the germline V gene, CDR1 is SGHNT and CDR2 is YYREEE (reference sequence). This CDR3 spans 18 amino acids. Trimming shortened V by 1 base and J by 4 bases, and 23 bases separated the two germline ends. This chain uses TRBV5-4 with TRBJ1-1; D not certain. The TCR originated in a woman in her twenties or thirties in good health and CMV-seronegative. The sample was PBMCs. CDR3 DNA: TGTGCCAGCAGCTTGTCTAACCAGGTGGGCTCGGCGGGCACTGAAGCTTTCTTT. This translates into CASSLSNQVGSAGTEAFF.